The clone carrying this T cell receptor (beta chain) was counted once. The target antigen is unknown. Germline CDR1 SEHNR, CDR2 FQNEAQ (reference sequence). The CDR3 has 12 residues. Every patient was affected by relapse after autologous stem cell transplantation, while exposure to brentuximab vedotin was not uniform. Magnetic negative selection was used to purify CD4+ T cells from PBMCs that had been thawed. The entry originates in a study of PD-1 blockade in classical Hodgkin lymphoma. Study-wide results and limits: Complete responders' baseline diversity resembled that of newly diagnosed patients. Causes of the repertoire differences remain undefined, possibly disease activity or prior therapy.

Produced via immunoSEQ multiplex PCR; TCRdb's table is partial and in-frame only. The data hold around 12,000 clones, with 75% to 90% observed a single time. This material consisted of CD4+ T cells from blood, taken at baseline. The clonotype was recovered from a human donor with classical Hodgkin lymphoma. The rearrangement uses TRBV7-9 and TRBJ2-3; a possible D gene is TRBD1 (6 bases). CDR3 DNA: TGTGCAGGGGGACCTAGCACAGATACGCAGTATTTT. Its translation: CAGGPSTDTQYF.